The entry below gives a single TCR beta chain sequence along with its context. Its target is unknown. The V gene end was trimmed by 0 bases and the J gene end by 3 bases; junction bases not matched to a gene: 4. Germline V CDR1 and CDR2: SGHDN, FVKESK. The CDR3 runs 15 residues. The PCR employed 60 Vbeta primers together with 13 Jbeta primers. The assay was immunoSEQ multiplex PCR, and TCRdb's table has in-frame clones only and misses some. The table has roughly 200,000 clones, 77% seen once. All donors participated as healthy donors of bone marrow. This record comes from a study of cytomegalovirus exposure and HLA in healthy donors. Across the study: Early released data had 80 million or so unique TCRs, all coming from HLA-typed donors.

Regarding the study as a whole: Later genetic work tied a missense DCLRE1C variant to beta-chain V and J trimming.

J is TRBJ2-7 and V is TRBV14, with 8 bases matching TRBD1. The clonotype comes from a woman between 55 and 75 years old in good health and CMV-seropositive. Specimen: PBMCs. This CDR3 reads CASSQDSGTGYEQYF. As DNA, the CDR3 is TGTGCCAGCAGCCAAGATAGTGGGACAGGCTACGAGCAGTACTTC.